A selection of T cell receptor beta chains follows, all from one sample in a study of blood T cell repertoires in COVID-19. TCRdb's table, derived via immunoSEQ multiplex PCR, lists solely in-frame clones and lacks some. The sample comprises 200,000 to 300,000 clones, approximately 86% of which are singletons, and 5% to 8% rests with the top ten. Material for sequencing was peripheral blood. These receptors were obtained from a woman in her sixties or seventies with active or convalescent COVID-19. Each CDR3 is given with its conserved first and last residue. The D gene is left open where the match is weak. Expanded clones are given a class, and other clones once, few, many or no size at all.

TRBD1 | - | TRBJ1-5 | TRBV6-5 | TGTGCCAGCGAACGTTACAGGGGAAATCAGCCCCAGCATTTT | CASERYRGNQPQHF
- | - | TRBJ1-4 | TRBV5-5 | TGTGCCAGCAGCCGGGACTCGAATGAAAAACTGTTTTTT | CASSRDSNEKLFF
- | - | TRBJ1-4 | TRBV20-1 | TGCAGTGCCCCCTTTAATGAAAAACTGTTTTTT | CSAPFNEKLFF
TRBD2 | - | TRBJ2-3 | TRBV6-5 | TGTGCCAGCACCCCTAGCGGGGGTGGAGATACGCAGTATTTT | CASTPSGGGDTQYF
- | - | TRBJ1-1 | TRBV7-8 | TGTGCCAGCAGCTTTTCAGGGGAGAGGACTGAAGCTTTCTTT | CASSFSGERTEAFF
TRBD2 | - | TRBJ2-2 | TRBV6-2/TRBV6-3 | TGTGCCAGCAGTTACGGGGAGGGGCCCGGGGAGCTGTTTTTT | CASSYGEGPGELFF
- | - | TRBJ2-3 | TRBV4-1 | TGCGCCAGCAGCCAAGAGAGCCTACTAGCAGATGGGTCCACAGATACGCAGTATTTT | CASSQESLLADGSTDTQYF
TRBD1 | - | TRBJ2-3 | TRBV5-1 | TGCGCCAGCAGCTTGGAACAGGGGAGCACAGATACGCAGTATTTT | CASSLEQGSTDTQYF
- | - | TRBJ2-2 | TRBV7-3 | TGTGCCAGCAGCCGGGACAAATGGTCCGGGGAGCTGTTTTTT | CASSRDKWSGELFF
- | - | TRBJ1-1 | TRBV21-1 | TGTGCCAGCAGCAAGTCCCTGGAAGCTTTCTTT | CASSKSLEAFF
- | few | TRBJ1-2 | TRBV18 | TGTGCCAGCTCACCAGATGGAGGGGCCGACTATGGCTACACCTTC | CASSPDGGADYGYTF
TRBD1 | - | TRBJ1-5 | TRBV27 | TGTGCCAGCCGAAAGACGAGCTTTGGGGACAGGGGGGATTATAGCAATCAGCCCCAGCATTTT | CASRKTSFGDRGDYSNQPQHF
TRBD2 | - | TRBJ2-1 | TRBV11-3 | TGTGCCAGCAGCTTGGGTGGGACTAGCCCTGAGCAGTTCTTC | CASSLGGTSPEQFF
- | - | TRBJ1-1 | TRBV12-3/TRBV12-4 | TGTGCCAGCAGTTTACCGAGGACTGAAGCTTTCTTT | CASSLPRTEAFF
- | - | TRBJ1-5 | TRBV19 | TGTGCCAGTAGCCGGCAGGGTAGCAATCAGCCCCAGCATTTT | CASSRQGSNQPQHF
TRBD2 | few | TRBJ2-3 | TRBV5-6 | TGTGCCAGCAGCCTGGTACTAGCGGGAGGAGTAGATACGCAGTATTTT | CASSLVLAGGVDTQYF
- | - | TRBJ2-7 | TRBV11-2 | TGTGCCAGCAGCTTAGCAAACTACGAGCAGTACTTC | CASSLANYEQYF
- | once | TRBJ2-5 | TRBV7-2 | TGTGCCAGCAGCTCCGAAGAGACCCAGTACTTC | CASSSEETQYF
TRBD1 | - | TRBJ2-7 | TRBV6-4 | TGTGCCAGCAGTCAGGGGGTTGAGCAGTACTTC | CASSQGVEQYF
- | - | TRBJ2-5 | TRBV4-1 | TGCGCCAGCAGCCAATCCCTCACCCGGCAGGGCAACCAAGAGACCCAGTACTTC | CASSQSLTRQGNQETQYF
- | few | TRBJ2-2 | TRBV14 | TGTGCCAGCAGCCCGTACGAAGGGGCCGGGGAGCTGTTTTTT | CASSPYEGAGELFF
TRBD2 | - | TRBJ2-7 | TRBV10-1 | TGCGCCAGCGGTCCTAGCGGGGGATTAGAGCAGTACTTC | CASGPSGGLEQYF
TRBD2 | - | TRBJ2-1 | TRBV5-1 | TGCGCCAGCAGCCCCCGGCCGCGGGAGAGCTCCTACAATGAGCAGTTCTTC | CASSPRPRESSYNEQFF
TRBD2 | once | TRBJ2-5 | TRBV6-2/TRBV6-3 | TGTGCCAGCAGTTACGAGGCGGGAGGGGTAAGAGACGGCCAGTACTTC | CASSYEAGGVRDGQYF
- | - | TRBJ1-5 | TRBV4-1 | TGCGCCAGCAGCCAAGATGGGGGGGTTAGCAATCAGCCCCAGCATTTT | CASSQDGGVSNQPQHF
- | - | TRBJ1-4 | TRBV18 | TGTGCCAGCTCAGGGGACATAGATGAAAAACTGTTTTTT | CASSGDIDEKLFF
TRBD2 | - | TRBJ2-3 | TRBV7-7 | TGTGCTAGCAGCTCCGGCGCGGGGGTGTCAGATACGCAGTATTTT | CASSSGAGVSDTQYF